A selection of T cell receptor beta chains follows, all from one sample in a study of T cell changes during pregnancy in multiple sclerosis. Some clones are missing from TCRdb's copy, which holds only in-frame ones; the method was immunoSEQ multiplex PCR. This sample has 90,000 or so clones, with 80% to 95% found just once. Source: peripheral blood, taken before pregnancy. These receptors came from a female donor with multiple sclerosis, enrolled in a pregnancy study. Both conserved end residues are trimmed from each CDR3.

j_call | cdr3_length | v_call | cdr3_aa
TRBJ2-3 | 14 | TRBV7-2 | ASSSGASGIGDTQY
TRBJ2-3 | 11 | TRBV19 | ASSPPGGDTQY
TRBJ2-7 | 10 | TRBV7-3 | ASSLTGGEQY
TRBJ1-1 | 12 | TRBV18 | ASSPLSGDTEAF
TRBJ2-1 | 15 | TRBV6-4 | ASSDSSQTSEAGEQF
TRBJ2-2 | 9 | TRBV5-1 | ASSSSGELF
TRBJ1-1 | 10 | TRBV7-6 | ASAGMNTEAF
TRBJ1-1 | 12 | TRBV19 | ASSRLDWGTEAF
TRBJ2-7 | 13 | TRBV6-6 | ASSSTSGNSYEQY
TRBJ2-2 | 13 | TRBV5-1 | ASSPGEPRTGELF
TRBJ2-3 | 12 | TRBV30 | AWSVAGDTDTQY
TRBJ2-1 | 13 | TRBV27 | ASSPWTSGNNEQF
TRBJ2-5 | 11 | TRBV5-1 | ASSPRGIETQY